Presented here are 22 T cell receptor beta chains from one specimen sequenced in a study of memory CD4+ T cells and cytomegalovirus serostatus. Single viable CD3+CD4+CD8-CD45RO+ cells were sorted as the memory CD4+ T cells. Produced via immunoSEQ multiplex PCR; TCRdb's table is partial and in-frame only. The sample contains under 55,000 clones, over 60% of which appear only once. Sequenced material: memory CD4+ T cells from blood. These receptors originate from an adult in good health and CMV-seropositive.

This chain links TRBV4-2 with TRBJ2-6; D remains unclear. The V gene's germline CDR1 is LGHNA and CDR2 YNFKEQ. The CDR3 covers 14 residues. V was pared by 4 bases and J by 2 bases, with 6 bases between. CDR3 coding DNA: TGTGCCAGCAGCCTAACAACTGGGGCCAACGTCCTGACTTTC. Translating it yields CASSLTTGANVLTF.

The chain couples TRBV6-1 to TRBJ2-7; D perhaps matches TRBD1 (5 bases). The CDR3 covers 13 residues. Germline V CDR1 and CDR2: MNHNS, SASEGT. Trimming stripped 7 bases from V and 3 bases from J, with 13 bases between. The chain's CDR3 is CASTRQIGYEQYF. CDR3 sequence (DNA): TGTGCCAGCACCCGACAGATCGGCTACGAGCAGTACTTC.

This chain uses TRBV9 with TRBJ2-1; D may correspond to TRBD1 or TRBD2 (6 bases each). The CDR3 runs to 16 residues. Trimming took off 4 bases at V and 6 bases at J, with 20 bases between the two ends. From germline, CDR1 is SGDLS and CDR2 YYNGEE. CDR3 bases: TGTGCCAGCAGCTTCCTGGGGGGCCCCCCGGGCAATGAGCAGTTCTTC. It is translated as CASSFLGGPPGNEQFF.

The chain links TRBV19 to TRBJ1-4; the D gene is possibly TRBD1 (5 bases). The ends were cut back, 3 bases at V and 8 bases at J, with 16 bases in the middle. This CDR3 has 15 amino acids. Looked up from germline, CDR1 is LNHDA and CDR2 is SQIVND (reference sequence). The CDR3 DNA reads as TGTGCCAGTAGTATCTTCGGGGCAGGTAAAGAAAAACTGTTTTTT. It encodes CASSIFGAGKEKLFF.

This chain uses TRBV7-2 with TRBJ2-5; 8 nucleotides align to TRBD1. V shed 1 base and J 1 base; nucleotides not matched to a gene: 14. The CDR3 covers 19 residues. Per the germline V gene, CDR1 is SGHTA and CDR2 is FQGNSA. Here the CDR3 reads CASSLVGVRDRPLQETQYF. The CDR3 DNA sequence: TGTGCCAGCAGCTTAGTAGGGGTACGGGACAGGCCCCTCCAAGAGACCCAGTACTTC.

This clone showed up just once. V is TRBV28 and J is TRBJ1-6, with D possibly matching TRBD1 (6 bases). CDR1 is MDHEN, CDR2 SYDVKM, per germline. Trimming took off 6 bases at V and 9 bases at J, with 12 bases between the two ends. CDR3 size: 13 residues. The CDR3 coding sequence is TGTGCCAGCAGACAGGGCTTGGCTTCACCCCTCCACTTT. Its protein is CASRQGLASPLHF.

This chain uses TRBV18 with TRBJ2-7, with TRBD2 as a possible D gene (5 bases). Germline V gene data show CDR1 as KGHSH and CDR2 as LQKENI. Trimming left V 4 bases short and J 0 bases short, with 10 bases between. There are 14 residues in the CDR3. This CDR3 reads CASSRRGLSYEQYF. The CDR3 DNA sequence: TGTGCCAGCTCACGCCGGGGTCTCTCCTACGAGCAGTACTTC.

This chain links TRBV19 with TRBJ1-4; 7 positions match TRBD1. V was pared by 7 bases and J by 4 bases, with 6 bases of the junction left unmatched. The germline V gene has CDR1 LNHDA and CDR2 SQIVND (reference sequence). The CDR3 totals 14 residues. The CDR3 sequence is CASTMGQHNEKLFF. The CDR3 region has the DNA TGTGCCAGTACTATGGGACAGCATAATGAAAAACTGTTTTTT.

J is TRBJ2-1 and V is TRBV15, with 9 bases identical to TRBD2. CDR3 length equals 16 residues. In germline, CDR1 is LNHNV, CDR2 YYDKDF (reference sequence). J lost 0 bases, V lost 2 bases, and 2 bases had no gene match. The CDR3 loop is CATSRFSGSSYNEQFF. In nucleotides, the CDR3 is TGTGCCACCAGCAGATTTAGCGGGAGCTCCTACAATGAGCAGTTCTTC.

This sequence joins TRBV6-5 and TRBJ2-7, with 8 bases lining up with TRBD1. V shed 1 base and J 6 bases; nucleotides not matched to a gene: 11. Germline loops: CDR1 MNHEY, CDR2 SVGAGI. This CDR3 is 16 amino acids long. The CDR3 is CASSYFGQGSFSEQYF. CDR3 sequence (DNA): TGTGCCAGCAGTTACTTTGGACAGGGCTCCTTTTCCGAGCAGTACTTC.

The V gene is TRBV6-1, the J gene TRBJ2-7; D may match TRBD1 or TRBD2 (5 bases each). The CDR3 is 15 residues long. Trimming left V 6 bases short and J 6 bases short, with 21 bases between. Germline CDR1 and CDR2: MNHNS and SASEGT. The CDR3 is CASSPGTIGRLEQYF. The CDR3 bases are TGTGCCAGCAGCCCCGGGACCATAGGGCGCCTCGAGCAGTACTTC.

The chain recombines TRBV30 with TRBJ2-1, with 12 bases identical to TRBD1. This CDR3 region has 13 residues. Germline loops: CDR1 GTSNPN, CDR2 SVGIG (reference sequence). The junction had 7 bases not matched to a gene; V was cut back by 5 bases and J by 11 bases. The CDR3 sequence is CAWGDRGQRKQFF. The CDR3 DNA is TGTGCCTGGGGGGACAGGGGGCAGAGGAAGCAGTTCTTC.

The chain couples TRBV18 to TRBJ1-1; 7 bases agree with TRBD1. The CDR3 totals 13 residues. Germline values: CDR1 KGHSH, CDR2 LQKENI. V gave up 7 bases and J gave up 0 bases; unmatched junction bases: 2. The CDR3 loop is CASLQGLNTEAFF. CDR3 nucleotide sequence: TGTGCCAGCTTACAGGGGTTGAACACTGAAGCTTTCTTT.

V gene TRBV12-5 combines with J gene TRBJ2-4, with 7 bases identical to TRBD1. The CDR3 totals 13 residues. The germline V gene has CDR1 LGHNT and CDR2 FRNRAP. J gave up 6 bases and V 2 bases, and 1 base lay outside the gene matches. The CDR3 sequence is CASGLNRGNIQYF. For the CDR3, the DNA is TGTGCTAGTGGTTTGAACAGGGGAAACATTCAGTACTTC. Full variable domain (missing parts from reference TRBV12-5 and TRBJ2-4): DARVTQTPRHKVTEMGQEVTMRCQPILGHNTVFWYRQTMMQGLELLAYFRNRAPLDDSGMPKDRFSAEMPDATLATLKIQPSEPRDSAVYFCASGLNRGNIQYFGAGTRLSVL.

The CDR3 nucleotides read TGTGCCTGGGCTAGCGGGGGGCCGAAACTAACGCAGTATTTT. Protein: CAWASGGPKLTQYF. The rearrangement joins TRBV30 to TRBJ2-3, with 11 bases matching TRBD2. V gave up 5 bases and J gave up 9 bases; unmatched junction bases: 10. The CDR3 is 14 residues long. CDR1 and CDR2 (germline): GTSNPN, SVGIG (reference sequence).

V usage is TRBV28 and J usage is TRBJ2-6; D uncertain. This CDR3 contains 15 residues. The ends were cut back, 5 bases at V and 0 bases at J, with 8 bases in the middle. Looked up from germline, CDR1 is MDHEN and CDR2 is SYDVKM. CDR3 region: CASSRSLSGANVLTF. The CDR3 DNA reads TGTGCCAGCAGTCGGAGCCTCTCTGGGGCCAACGTCCTGACTTTC. The whole variable domain, filled in from reference TRBV28 and TRBJ2-6, reads DVKVTQSSRYLVKRTGEKVFLECVQDMDHENMFWYRQDPGLGLRLIYFSYDVKMKEKGDIPEGYSVSREKKERFSLILESASTNQTSMYLCASSRSLSGANVLTFGAGSRLTVL.

The chain links TRBV11-2 to TRBJ2-5; TRBD2 matches 8 bases. CDR3 size: 18 residues. V was clipped by 3 bases and J by 5 bases; unmatched bases: 17. Germline CDR1 SGHAT, CDR2 FQNNGV. CDR3: CASSLGGSSGRRGETQYF. In DNA, the CDR3 is TGTGCCAGCAGCTTGGGTGGAAGCAGCGGGAGACGGGGCGAGACCCAGTACTTC.

The chain has TRBV14 and TRBJ1-1; 10 bases agree with TRBD1. The germline gives CDR1 SGHDN, CDR2 FVKESK. The V and J ends lost 1 base and 4 bases, in that order; junction bases with no gene match: 9. CDR3 length equals 17 residues. The CDR3 DNA follows: TGTGCCAGCAGCCAAGGAGAGGGACAGGGGTTTGGCACTGAAGCTTTCTTT. It encodes CASSQGEGQGFGTEAFF.

The chain uses TRBV4-2 and TRBJ1-6; 9 positions match TRBD1. Germline V gives CDR1 LGHNA, CDR2 YNFKEQ. V was pared by 4 bases and J by 15 bases, with 7 bases of the junction left unmatched. The CDR3 sequence is 13 residues long. CDR3 coding DNA: TGTGCCAGCAGCCCTGACCTGGACAGGGGCCTCCACTTT. Translated, it gives CASSPDLDRGLHF.

V and J are TRBV11-2 and TRBJ2-7, with TRBD2 matching over 10 bases. Per the germline V gene, CDR1 is SGHAT and CDR2 is FQNNGV. Trimming removed 5 bases from V and 2 bases from J; junction bases left unmatched: 6. The CDR3 loop spans 15 amino acids. CDR3 sequence: CASSALSGRTYEQYF. The CDR3 region has the DNA TGTGCCAGCAGCGCCCTTAGCGGGAGGACCTACGAGCAGTACTTC.

The chain couples TRBV10-1 to TRBJ2-5, with 16 bases identical to TRBD2. The ends lost 11 bases at V and 5 bases at J; junction bases unmatched: 14. Germline assignment: CDR1 WNHNN and CDR2 SYGVQD (reference sequence). CDR3 length: 17 amino acids. The CDR3, as DNA: TGCGCCGGGCCGGGACTAGCGGGGGGGCATTTCAGGGAGACCCAGTACTTC. The encoded protein is CAGPGLAGGHFRETQYF.

The V call is TRBV7-9, the J call TRBJ2-7, with D possibly being TRBD2 (5 bases). Germline CDR1 is SEHNR and CDR2 is FQNEAQ (reference sequence). Between the trimmed V and J ends, which lost 5 bases and 2 bases, there was a span of 7 bases. This CDR3 comprises 12 residues. The CDR3 DNA is TGTGCCAGCAGCCGACTAACCTACGAGCAGTACTTC. It encodes CASSRLTYEQYF.